These T cell receptor beta chains were read from a single sample in a study of blood T cells in healthy people across ages. MiXCR, applied by TCRdb to the 5' RACE reads, yields one record per CDR3 protein. The data show 1.5 million to 2 million distinct CDR3 sequences, about 39% seen once. Sequenced input: blood. These receptors came from a human donor in good health. Both conserved end residues are part of each CDR3. The D gene is left open where the match is weak. Size tells how often a clone was seen (once, few, many) or the class of an expanded clone, and some rows leave it out.

j_call v_call cdr3_length clone_size d_call cdr3_nt cdr3_aa
TRBJ1-2 TRBV6-1 13 few TRBD1 TGTGCCAGCAGGGTGGACAGGAACTATGGCTACACCTTC CASRVDRNYGYTF
TRBJ2-1 TRBV10-3 14 few TRBD1 TGTGCCATCAGGGTGAGGGGGCCATTTGATGAGCAGTTCTTC CAIRVRGPFDEQFF
TRBJ2-3 TRBV5-8 12 few - TGTGCCAGCAGCCGTATTAGGGATACGCAGTATTTT CASSRIRDTQYF
TRBJ2-5 TRBV6-5 13 few - TGTGCCAGCGAGGAGGAATGGACGAAGACCCAGTACTTC CASEEEWTKTQYF
TRBJ2-3 TRBV5-1 15 few TRBD2 TGCGCCAGCAGCTTAGGTAGCGGGGAACCAGATACGCAGTATTTT CASSLGSGEPDTQYF
TRBJ2-2 TRBV9 18 - - TGTGCCAGCAGCGTAGCTGCAGGGAGTTGCCTGGGCACCGGGGAGCTGTTTTTT CASSVAAGSCLGTGELFF
TRBJ1-2 TRBV20-1 14 many - TGCAGTGCTAGAGATTGGGTCAATATACGGGGCTACACCTTC CSARDWVNIRGYTF
TRBJ2-7 TRBV4-3 14 - - TGCGCCAGCAGCCAAGTGGTCCTAGCCGATGAGCAGTACTTC CASSQVVLADEQYF
TRBJ2-5 TRBV25-1 16 - - TGTGCCAGCAGTCAGCCGGGACTGGGAGGATTAGAGACCCAGTACTTC CASSQPGLGGLETQYF
TRBJ2-5 TRBV3-1 15 few - TGTGCCAGCACCTACTCAGGAGGGGCCGGGGAGACCCAGTACTTC CASTYSGGAGETQYF
TRBJ1-3 TRBV12-3/TRBV12-4 14 - - TGTGCCAGCAGTTTCAGCGGGCGCGGGGACACCATATATTTT CASSFSGRGDTIYF
TRBJ2-5 TRBV12-5 13 many - TGTGCTAGTGGTTTGTCGGGTTCTGGGACCCAGTACTTC CASGLSGSGTQYF
TRBJ2-1 TRBV6-5 15 - - TGTGCCGGCAGTACCCACGGGGAGACCTACAATGAGCAGTTCTTC CAGSTHGETYNEQFF
TRBJ1-6 TRBV5-1 14 - - TGCGCCAACAGCTTGGGGCAGGGGAATTCACCCCTCCACTTT CANSLGQGNSPLHF
TRBJ2-7 TRBV5-1 15 - TRBD1 TGCGCCAGCAGCTTGGAGCTGACAGGGGCCTACGAGCAGTACTTC CASSLELTGAYEQYF
TRBJ1-1 TRBV3-1 14 - TRBD1 TGTGCCAGCAGCCAAGCAGACAGGGAGACTGAAGCTTTCTTT CASSQADRETEAFF
TRBJ1-4 TRBV6-1 16 few - TGTGCCAGCAGTGAAGCATTGGGGGCAACTAATGAAAAACTGTTTTTT CASSEALGATNEKLFF
TRBJ2-3 TRBV13 15 - - TGTGCCAGCAGCTATGACGGGTTTTACACAGATACGCAGTATTTT CASSYDGFYTDTQYF
TRBJ1-2 TRBV9 12 - TRBD1 TGTGCCAGCAGCGCACAGGGGTTCGGCTACACCTTC CASSAQGFGYTF
TRBJ2-6 TRBV12-3/TRBV12-4 15 few - TGTGCCAGCACCATCGGGGTTTCCGGGGCCAACGTCCTGACTTTC CASTIGVSGANVLTF
TRBJ2-1 TRBV12-5 19 once - TGTGCTAGTGGTCCGCAAATTAATCGTCGCGGGACCTCCTACAATGAGCAGTTCTTC CASGPQINRRGTSYNEQFF
TRBJ2-5 TRBV7-6 14 - - TGTGCCAGCAGCCCCAGGGGACCGGCGGAGACCCAGTACTTC CASSPRGPAETQYF
TRBJ1-2 TRBV4-1 14 few - TGCGCCAGCAGCCAAGGTCCGGGAAGCTATGGCTACACCTTC CASSQGPGSYGYTF
TRBJ2-7 TRBV11-2 14 few TRBD2 TGTGCCAGCAGTTTCGGGGCGGGGGGGTACGAGCAGTACTTC CASSFGAGGYEQYF
TRBJ2-7 TRBV7-3 15 many - TGTGCCAGCAGCTTCGGGCAGGGAGAGGGTTACGAGCAGTACTTC CASSFGQGEGYEQYF
TRBJ2-7 TRBV14 13 - - TGTGCCGGCAGCCAAGTATTTGCCTACGAGCAGTACTTC CAGSQVFAYEQYF
TRBJ1-1 TRBV7-8 15 - TRBD1 TGTGCCAGCAGCCACTTCACAGGGGGCGGGACTGAAGCTTTCTTT CASSHFTGGGTEAFF
TRBJ1-2 TRBV3-1 17 - TRBD1 TGTGCCAGCAGCCAAGAACTCAGGACAGGGGGCGGCTATGGCTACACCTTC CASSQELRTGGGYGYTF
TRBJ2-5 TRBV14 13 - - TGTGCCAGCAGCCATGGCTACCGGGGAACCCAGTACTTC CASSHGYRGTQYF
TRBJ2-3 TRBV19 13 - - TGTGCCAGTAGTGAGATACGAGGGGATACGCAGTATTTT CASSEIRGDTQYF
TRBJ1-5 TRBV7-2 17 - TRBD1 TGTGCCAGCAGCTTAGCGGGGACAGACGATAGCAATCAGCCCCAGCATTTT CASSLAGTDDSNQPQHF
TRBJ2-3 TRBV5-1 14 many - TGTGCCAGCAGCTTAAGCTCAAGCACAGATACGCAGTATTTT CASSLSSSTDTQYF
TRBJ1-5 TRBV20-1 15 - - TGCAGTGCTAGTGTTGCCCGGGGCAGCAATCAGCCCCAGCATTTT CSASVARGSNQPQHF
TRBJ2-3 TRBV4-3 16 - TRBD2 TGCGCCAGCAGCCGATTAGCGGGGGGGCCACCAGATACGCAGTATTTT CASSRLAGGPPDTQYF
TRBJ2-5 TRBV20-1 13 - - TGCAGTGCTAGAGCAGGGATTCAAGAGACCCAGTACTTC CSARAGIQETQYF